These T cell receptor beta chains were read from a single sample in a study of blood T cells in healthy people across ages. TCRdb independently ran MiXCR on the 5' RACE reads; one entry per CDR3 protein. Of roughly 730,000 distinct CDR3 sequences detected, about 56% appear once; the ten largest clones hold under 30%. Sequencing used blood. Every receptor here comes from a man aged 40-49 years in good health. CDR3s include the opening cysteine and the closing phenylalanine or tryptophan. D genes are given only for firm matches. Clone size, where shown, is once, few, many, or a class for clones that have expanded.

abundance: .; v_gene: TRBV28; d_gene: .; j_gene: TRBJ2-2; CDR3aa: CASSLDAGELFF; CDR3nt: TGTGCCAGCAGTTTAGACGCCGGGGAGCTGTTTTTT
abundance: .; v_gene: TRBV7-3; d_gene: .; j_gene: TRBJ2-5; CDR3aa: CASSSQGTKETQYF; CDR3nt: TGTGCCAGCAGCTCACAGGGCACGAAAGAGACCCAGTACTTC
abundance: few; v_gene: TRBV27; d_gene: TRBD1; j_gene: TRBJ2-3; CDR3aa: CASRRGDREADTQYF; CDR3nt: TGTGCCAGCAGAAGAGGGGACAGGGAAGCAGATACGCAGTATTTT
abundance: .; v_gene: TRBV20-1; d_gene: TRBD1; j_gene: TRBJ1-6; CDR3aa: CSAIWDRGGSPLHF; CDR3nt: TGCAGTGCTATATGGGACAGGGGTGGCTCACCCCTCCACTTT
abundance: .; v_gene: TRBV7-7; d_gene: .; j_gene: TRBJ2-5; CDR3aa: CASSLAGRAEETQYF; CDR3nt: TGTGCTAGCAGCTTAGCCGGTCGGGCTGAAGAGACCCAGTACTTC
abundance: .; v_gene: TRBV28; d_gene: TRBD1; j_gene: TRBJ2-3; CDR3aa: CASGRQGARHTQYF; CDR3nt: TGTGCCAGCGGGAGACAGGGGGCGCGACATACGCAGTATTTT
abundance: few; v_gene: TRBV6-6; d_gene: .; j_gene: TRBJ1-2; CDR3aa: CASSYLDLAGYTF; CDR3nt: TGTGCCAGCAGTTATCTCGACCTTGCTGGCTACACCTTC
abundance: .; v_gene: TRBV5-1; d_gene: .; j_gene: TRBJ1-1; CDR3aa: CASSEEQGRKAFF; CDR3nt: TGCGCCAGCAGCGAGGAACAGGGTCGGAAAGCTTTCTTT
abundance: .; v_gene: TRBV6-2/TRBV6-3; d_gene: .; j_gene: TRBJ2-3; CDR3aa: CASSSSVPQYF; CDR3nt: TGTGCCAGCAGTTCTTCCGTCCCGCAGTATTTT
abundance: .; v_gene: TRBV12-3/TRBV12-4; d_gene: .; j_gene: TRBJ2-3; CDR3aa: CASSSSRVDTQYF; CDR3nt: TGTGCCAGCAGTAGCTCGAGGGTAGATACGCAGTATTTT
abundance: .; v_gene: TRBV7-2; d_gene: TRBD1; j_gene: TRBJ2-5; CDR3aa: CASSFQGANQETQYF; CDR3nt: TGTGCCAGCAGCTTCCAGGGGGCAAACCAAGAGACCCAGTACTTC
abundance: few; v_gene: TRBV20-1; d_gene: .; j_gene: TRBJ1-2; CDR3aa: CSANPDSFYGYTF; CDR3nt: TGCAGTGCTAACCCGGACAGCTTCTATGGCTACACCTTC
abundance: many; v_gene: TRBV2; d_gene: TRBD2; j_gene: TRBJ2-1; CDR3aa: CASSALAGVLFF; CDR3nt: TGTGCCAGCAGTGCCCTAGCGGGAGTTCTGTTCTTC
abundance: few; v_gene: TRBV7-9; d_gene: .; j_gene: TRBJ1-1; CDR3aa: CASSQSTVGNTEAFF; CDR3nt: TGTGCCAGCAGCCAGTCGACAGTCGGTAACACTGAAGCTTTCTTT
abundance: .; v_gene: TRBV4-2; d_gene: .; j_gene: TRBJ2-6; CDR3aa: CASSQEPRDTSGANVLTF; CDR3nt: TGTGCCAGCAGCCAAGAACCTCGGGACACCTCTGGGGCCAACGTCCTGACTTTC
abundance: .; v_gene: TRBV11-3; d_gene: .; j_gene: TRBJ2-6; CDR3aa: CASTRGQADSGANVLTF; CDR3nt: TGTGCCAGCACCCGTGGTCAGGCCGACTCTGGGGCCAACGTCCTGACTTTC
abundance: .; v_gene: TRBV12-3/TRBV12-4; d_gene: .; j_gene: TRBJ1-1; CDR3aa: CASSRTRLNTEAFF; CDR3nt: TGTGCCAGCAGTCGGACACGCCTGAACACTGAAGCTTTCTTT
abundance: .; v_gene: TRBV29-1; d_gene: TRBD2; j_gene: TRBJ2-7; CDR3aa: CSVEDQRGYEQYF; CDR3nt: TGCAGCGTTGAAGATCAGCGGGGCTACGAGCAGTACTTC
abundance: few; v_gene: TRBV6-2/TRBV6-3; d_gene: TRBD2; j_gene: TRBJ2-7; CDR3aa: CASSPGKAGDNPYEQYF; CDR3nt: TGTGCCAGCAGCCCCGGAAAAGCGGGAGACAACCCCTACGAGCAGTACTTC
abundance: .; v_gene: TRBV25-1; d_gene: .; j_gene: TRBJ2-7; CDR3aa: CASSEYWQGRYEQYF; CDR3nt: TGTGCCAGCAGTGAATATTGGCAGGGCAGGTACGAGCAGTACTTC
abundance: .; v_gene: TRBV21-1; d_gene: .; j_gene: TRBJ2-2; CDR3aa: CASSKALRQNTGELFF; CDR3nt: TGTGCCAGCAGCAAAGCTCTCAGACAGAACACCGGGGAGCTGTTTTTT
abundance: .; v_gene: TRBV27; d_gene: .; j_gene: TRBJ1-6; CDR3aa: CAISPRGIPLHF; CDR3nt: TGTGCCATCAGCCCCCGAGGAATTCCCCTCCACTTT
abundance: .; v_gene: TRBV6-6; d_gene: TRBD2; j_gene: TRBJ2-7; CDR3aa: CASSWGGYEQYF; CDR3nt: TGTGCCAGCAGCTGGGGGGGGTACGAGCAGTACTTC
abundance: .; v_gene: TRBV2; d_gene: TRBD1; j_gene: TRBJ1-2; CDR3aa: CATLGDRVRDGYTF; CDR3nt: TGTGCCACCTTAGGGGACAGGGTTCGGGATGGCTACACCTTC
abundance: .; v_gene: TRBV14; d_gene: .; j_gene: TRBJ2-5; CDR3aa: CASSQVGLETQYF; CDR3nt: TGTGCCAGCAGCCAAGTTGGTTTGGAGACCCAGTACTTC
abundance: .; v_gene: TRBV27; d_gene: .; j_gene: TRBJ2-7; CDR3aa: CASSLELAPAYEQYF; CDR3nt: TGTGCCAGCAGTTTAGAACTGGCCCCTGCCTACGAGCAGTACTTC
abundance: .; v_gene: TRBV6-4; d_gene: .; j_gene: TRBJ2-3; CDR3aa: CATQLAPHTDTQYF; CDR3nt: TGTGCCACACAACTGGCCCCACACACAGATACGCAGTATTTT
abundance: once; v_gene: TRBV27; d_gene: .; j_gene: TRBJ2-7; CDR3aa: CASSFRASVHEQYF; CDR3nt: TGTGCCAGCAGTTTCAGGGCCTCCGTCCACGAGCAGTACTTC
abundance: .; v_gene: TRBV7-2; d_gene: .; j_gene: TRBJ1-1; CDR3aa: CASSNDGTSGFGEAFF; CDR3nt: TGTGCCAGCAGCAATGACGGGACTTCGGGCTTCGGTGAAGCTTTCTTT